These T cell receptor beta chains were read from a single sample in a study of Ad26.COV2.S vaccination and SARS-CoV-2 variants. Profiling relied on immunoSEQ multiplex PCR, and the TCRdb table lists in-frame clones only, not all of them. The profile shows around 140,000 clones, roughly 85% of them singletons. Sequences were derived from peripheral blood, sampled after recovery from COVID-19. These receptors all come from a human donor who had recovered from COVID-19. The CDR3 runs from the conserved cysteine through the conserved F or W. The D gene is left open where the match is weak. Only part of the rows carry a size: once, few, many, or a class if the clone is expanded.

j_gene: TRBJ2-7; abundance: NA; d_gene: NA; v_gene: TRBV10-2; len: 12; CDR3nt: TGCGCCAGCATGGGCAGTCGGGACGAGCAGTACTTC; CDR3aa: CASMGSRDEQYF
j_gene: TRBJ1-5; abundance: once; d_gene: TRBD1; v_gene: TRBV27; len: 15; CDR3nt: TGTGCCAGAGGACAGGGGGCGTCCCCAAATCAGCCCCAGCATTTT; CDR3aa: CARGQGASPNQPQHF
j_gene: TRBJ1-6; abundance: NA; d_gene: NA; v_gene: TRBV3-1/TRBV3-2; len: 14; CDR3nt: TGTGCCAGCAGCCGAGTTTCCTATAATTCACCCCTCCACTTT; CDR3aa: CASSRVSYNSPLHF
j_gene: TRBJ2-5; abundance: NA; d_gene: TRBD2; v_gene: TRBV4-1; len: 17; CDR3nt: TGCGCCAGCAGCCAAGGCCAAACTAGCGGGCGGAAAGAGACCCAGTACTTC; CDR3aa: CASSQGQTSGRKETQYF
j_gene: TRBJ2-1; abundance: NA; d_gene: TRBD1; v_gene: TRBV28; len: 18; CDR3nt: TGTGCCAGCAGTCTCCCCTCCTCTCGGGACAGTGAGTACAATGAGCAGTTCTTC; CDR3aa: CASSLPSSRDSEYNEQFF
j_gene: TRBJ1-2; abundance: NA; d_gene: NA; v_gene: TRBV4-2; len: 15; CDR3nt: TGTGCCAGCAGCCAGCAGACAGAGACCTACTATGGCTACACCTTC; CDR3aa: CASSQQTETYYGYTF
j_gene: TRBJ2-1; abundance: NA; d_gene: NA; v_gene: TRBV4-3; len: 13; CDR3nt: TGCGCCAGCAGCCCGGGGCCGGGGAATGAGCAGTTCTTC; CDR3aa: CASSPGPGNEQFF
j_gene: TRBJ2-2; abundance: NA; d_gene: NA; v_gene: TRBV2; len: 12; CDR3nt: TGTGCCAGCAGTCTGGACACCGGGGAGCTGTTTTTT; CDR3aa: CASSLDTGELFF
j_gene: TRBJ1-6; abundance: NA; d_gene: NA; v_gene: TRBV7-2; len: 14; CDR3nt: TGTGCCAGCAGCCCCAGGGGCGGTAATTCACCCCTCCACTTT; CDR3aa: CASSPRGGNSPLHF
j_gene: TRBJ1-2; abundance: few; d_gene: NA; v_gene: TRBV7-2; len: 13; CDR3nt: TGTGCCAGCAGCCCTTACGACAGTGATGGCTACACCTTC; CDR3aa: CASSPYDSDGYTF
j_gene: TRBJ2-1; abundance: NA; d_gene: TRBD2; v_gene: TRBV5-4; len: 17; CDR3nt: TGTGCCAGCAGCTCCGAATCTACTAGCGGGGGGTCTAATGAGCAGTTCTTC; CDR3aa: CASSSESTSGGSNEQFF
j_gene: TRBJ1-4; abundance: NA; d_gene: NA; v_gene: TRBV28; len: 14; CDR3nt: TGTGCCAGCTGCCACAGGGATACTAATGAAAAACTGTTTTTT; CDR3aa: CASCHRDTNEKLFF
j_gene: TRBJ2-1; abundance: NA; d_gene: TRBD2; v_gene: TRBV29-1; len: 13; CDR3nt: TGCAGCGTTACTAGCGGGGGGTTCAATGAGCAGTTCTTC; CDR3aa: CSVTSGGFNEQFF
j_gene: TRBJ1-1; abundance: NA; d_gene: NA; v_gene: TRBV29-1; len: 13; CDR3nt: TGCAGCGCTCGCTTATCGGGAGGGACTGAAGCTTTCTTT; CDR3aa: CSARLSGGTEAFF
j_gene: TRBJ2-2; abundance: NA; d_gene: TRBD2; v_gene: TRBV6-1; len: 16; CDR3nt: TGTGCCAGCAGTGCTTGGACGGGGGGGGACACCGGGGAGCTGTTTTTT; CDR3aa: CASSAWTGGDTGELFF
j_gene: TRBJ1-5; abundance: once; d_gene: NA; v_gene: TRBV9; len: 18; CDR3nt: TGTGCCAGCAGCGTGACCCATACCAGACCGAGGCCGAATCAGCCCCAGCATTTT; CDR3aa: CASSVTHTRPRPNQPQHF
j_gene: TRBJ2-7; abundance: NA; d_gene: NA; v_gene: TRBV30; len: 15; CDR3nt: TGTGCCTGGAGTGTAACCCAGGGAAATGGTTACGAGCAGTACTTC; CDR3aa: CAWSVTQGNGYEQYF
j_gene: TRBJ2-3; abundance: NA; d_gene: TRBD2; v_gene: TRBV7-2; len: 16; CDR3nt: TGTGCCAGCAGCCTACGTAGCGGGGGTGGGTTGGATACGCAGTATTTT; CDR3aa: CASSLRSGGGLDTQYF
j_gene: TRBJ2-7; abundance: few; d_gene: NA; v_gene: TRBV18; len: 15; CDR3nt: TGTGCCAGCTCACCCGGGTCAGAGGGAAACTACGAGCAGTACTTC; CDR3aa: CASSPGSEGNYEQYF
j_gene: TRBJ1-1; abundance: NA; d_gene: NA; v_gene: TRBV4-1; len: 17; CDR3nt: TGCGCCAGCAGCCCACTTGGGTGGGGCAGCTTGAACACTGAAGCTTTCTTT; CDR3aa: CASSPLGWGSLNTEAFF
j_gene: TRBJ2-5; abundance: few; d_gene: TRBD2; v_gene: TRBV4-1; len: 19; CDR3nt: TGCGCCAGCAGCCACCCCGGACTAGCGGGGGGGCCTAACCAAGAGACCCAGTACTTC; CDR3aa: CASSHPGLAGGPNQETQYF
j_gene: TRBJ1-2; abundance: once; d_gene: NA; v_gene: TRBV19; len: 16; CDR3nt: TGTGCCAGTAGTCCAACAACAGGGTTTGGAAACTATGGCTACACCTTC; CDR3aa: CASSPTTGFGNYGYTF
j_gene: TRBJ2-5; abundance: NA; d_gene: NA; v_gene: TRBV20-1; len: 12; CDR3nt: TGCAGTGCTAGTACCTTCCAAGAGACCCAGTACTTC; CDR3aa: CSASTFQETQYF
j_gene: TRBJ1-3; abundance: few; d_gene: NA; v_gene: TRBV7-9; len: 14; CDR3nt: TGTGCCAGCAGCTTATTCACCTCTGGAAACACCATATATTTT; CDR3aa: CASSLFTSGNTIYF
j_gene: TRBJ1-2; abundance: NA; d_gene: NA; v_gene: TRBV29-1; len: 15; CDR3nt: TGCAGCGTTGGGCGAGCAGGCGCATCTAACTATGGCTACACCTTC; CDR3aa: CSVGRAGASNYGYTF
j_gene: TRBJ2-5; abundance: NA; d_gene: NA; v_gene: TRBV11-2; len: 14; CDR3nt: TGTGCCAGCAGCCCTCGCTCCTCGCAAGAGACCCAGTACTTC; CDR3aa: CASSPRSSQETQYF